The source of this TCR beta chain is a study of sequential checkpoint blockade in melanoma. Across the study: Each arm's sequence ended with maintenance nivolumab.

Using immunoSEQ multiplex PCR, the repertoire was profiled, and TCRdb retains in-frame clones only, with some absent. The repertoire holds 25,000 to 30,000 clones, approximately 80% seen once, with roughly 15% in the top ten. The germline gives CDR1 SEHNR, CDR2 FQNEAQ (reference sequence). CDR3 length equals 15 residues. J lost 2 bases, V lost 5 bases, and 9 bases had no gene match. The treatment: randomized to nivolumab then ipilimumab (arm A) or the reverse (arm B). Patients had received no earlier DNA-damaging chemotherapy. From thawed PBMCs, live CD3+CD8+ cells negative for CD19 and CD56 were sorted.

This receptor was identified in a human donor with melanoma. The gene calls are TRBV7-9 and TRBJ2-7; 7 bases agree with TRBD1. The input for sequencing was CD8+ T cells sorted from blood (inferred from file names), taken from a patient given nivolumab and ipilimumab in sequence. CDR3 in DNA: TGTGCCAGCAGCATCGGGACAGACGTTACCTACGAGCAGTACTTC. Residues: CASSIGTDVTYEQYF.